Presented here are 14 T cell receptor beta chains from one specimen sequenced in a study of vaccination effects on CD4 cells after COVID-19 (dated by TCRdb to the early 2020s). The library came from the immunoSEQ multiplex PCR assay. Drawn from immuneACCESS, this table holds only the in-frame rearrangements with V and J called that TCRdb kept. Clones are partly lost; checked studies trace under half to an unresolved V gene and leave the rest unexplained. The sample table holds about 31,000 clones, of which about 66% were seen once. The leading ten clones occupy roughly 8.6% of the sample. To identify antigen-specific CD4+ T cell clonotypes by their expansion, the ViraFEST assay first stimulated PBMC with viral peptide pools and then applied TCR sequencing. After about 10 days of culture, CD4+ T cells were isolated with the EasySep CD4+ T cell isolation kit. Each participant got two doses of an mRNA SARS-CoV-2 vaccine, either BNT162b2 or mRNA-1273.

These receptors have no known antigen. This specimen was CD4+ T cells from PBMCs cultured with SARS-CoV-2 spike peptides, taken after COVID-19 vaccination. Interpreted using the paper, the cell subset or site label stands for: SARS-CoV-2 spike overlapping peptide pool stimulation. The receptors here all came from a human donor who received a COVID-19 vaccine.

The chain carries TRBV6-1 and TRBJ2-3; TRBD2 might be the D (6 bases). The V and J ends lost 2 bases and 3 bases respectively, with 12 bases between them. The germline CDR1 and CDR2 sequences are MNHNS and SASEGT. The CDR3 is 15 residues long. CDR3 in amino acids: CASSEPLGGTDTQYF. The CDR3 region has the DNA TGTGCCAGCAGTGAACCCCTTGGGGGGACAGATACGCAGTATTTT.

The chain has TRBV12-3 or TRBV12-4 and TRBJ2-2; the D gene is possibly TRBD2 (6 bases). V gave up 5 bases and J gave up 7 bases, with 8 bases separating them. This CDR3 comprises 12 residues. The CDR3 loop is CASSLGSGELFF. The CDR3 coding sequence is TGTGCCAGCAGTCTCGGGAGCGGGGAGCTGTTTTTT.

The chain links TRBV30 to TRBJ1-2; no clear D. Germline-derived CDR1 and CDR2 are GTSNPN and SVGIG (reference sequence). V lost 3 bases, J lost 8 bases, and 13 bases lay in between. The CDR3 covers 12 residues. CDR3 loop: CAWRADEWGYTF. CDR3 DNA: TGTGCCTGGAGGGCGGATGAATGGGGCTACACCTTC.

The chain carries TRBV11-1 and TRBJ2-7, with unresolved D. CDR3 length equals 13 residues. CDR1 and CDR2 from the germline V gene are SGHAT and FQDESV (reference sequence). Trimming removed 3 bases at V and 3 bases at J, with 9 bases between. As DNA, the CDR3 is TGTGCCAGCAGCTTTAGTCCTGGCTACGAGCAGTACTTC. Translation: CASSFSPGYEQYF.

The rearrangement uses TRBV4-1 and TRBJ2-5, with TRBD1 matching 10 bases. This CDR3 region has 19 residues. Germline lookup yields CDR1 MGHRA and CDR2 YSYEKL. Trimming at V came to 3 bases and at J to 4 bases, leaving 17 bases not matched to a gene. CDR3 protein: CASSQAGTGARSPRETQYF. The DNA of the CDR3 is TGCGCCAGCAGCCAGGCCGGGACAGGGGCGCGTTCGCCGAGAGAGACCCAGTACTTC.

This clone was recorded a few times. J is TRBJ2-1 and V is TRBV6-6, with TRBD1 identical over 12 bases. CDR3 length: 14 amino acids. J lost 12 bases, V lost 6 bases, and 9 bases had no gene match. Germline V gene sequence: CDR1 MNHNY, CDR2 SVGAGI (reference sequence). CDR3 sequence (DNA): TGTGCCAGCAGCACCGGGACAGGGGGCACTTGGCAGTTCTTC. Translated: CASSTGTGGTWQFF.

This clone was detected only a few times. The chain couples TRBV3-1 (or the pseudogene TRBV3-2) to TRBJ2-3; 7 bases are a match to TRBD2. Looked up from germline, CDR1 is LGHDT and CDR2 is YNNKEL (reference sequence). The V and J ends lost 4 bases and 4 bases, in that order; junction bases with no gene match: 11. The CDR3 has 16 amino acids. Here the CDR3 reads CASSRLNLGGSDTQYF. The CDR3 bases are TGTGCCAGCAGCCGCCTGAATCTCGGGGGGTCAGATACGCAGTATTTT.

V and J are TRBV10-3 and TRBJ1-3; D uncertain. The CDR3 length is 11 residues. The germline V gene encodes CDR1 ENHRY and CDR2 SYGVKD. Trimming removed 8 bases from V and 3 bases from J, with 5 bases in between. The CDR3 loop is CAILGGNTIYF. The CDR3 DNA is TGTGCCATCTTGGGTGGAAACACCATATATTTT.

This chain uses TRBV24-1 with TRBJ1-2; D call uncertain. The CDR3 has 12 amino acids. Trimming removed 4 bases at V and 8 bases at J, with 10 bases between. Germline CDR1 and CDR2: KGHDR and SFDVKD. CDR3 in amino acids: CATSENSEGYTF. The CDR3 DNA sequence: TGTGCCACCAGTGAGAACAGCGAAGGCTACACCTTC.

The rearrangement joins TRBV3-1 (or the pseudogene TRBV3-2) to TRBJ2-5; 9 bases are a match to TRBD2. Unmatched junction bases numbered 5, after V lost 0 bases and J lost 3 bases. The CDR3 is 16 residues long. Germline V gene lookup returns CDR1 LGHDT and CDR2 YNNKEL (reference sequence). The DNA of the CDR3 is TGTGCCAGCAGCCAAGATCGGCTAGCGGGAAAAGAGACCCAGTACTTC. This encodes CASSQDRLAGKETQYF.

CDR3 nucleotide sequence: TGTGCCAGCTCACCCCTGGCAGGAACTAATGAAAAACTGTTTTTT. It yields the protein CASSPLAGTNEKLFF. The genes are TRBV18 and TRBJ1-4; D not certain. Germline values: CDR1 KGHSH, CDR2 LQKENI. CDR3 length: 15 residues. The V end was cut by 3 bases, the J end by 1 base, with 9 bases between. Drawing the rest from reference TRBV18 and TRBJ1-4, the complete variable domain is NAGVMQNPRHLVRRRGQEARLRCSPMKGHSHVYWYRQLPEEGLKFMVYLQKENIIDESGMPKERFSAEFPKEGPSILRIQQVVRGDSAAYFCASSPLAGTNEKLFFGSGTQLSVL.

CDR3 bases: TGTGCCAGCATTAAAAGGAGGGGGACGGACACTGAAGCTTTCTTT. Amino acid sequence: CASIKRRGTDTEAFF. The chain combines TRBV2 with TRBJ1-1, with a weak D call TRBD1 (6 bases). Germline assignment: CDR1 SNHLY and CDR2 FYNNEI. V lost 7 bases and J lost 3, with 18 bases in between. CDR3 length equals 15 residues.

The V and J genes are TRBV6-5 and TRBJ1-2, with 9 bases that match TRBD1. Germline assignment: CDR1 MNHEY and CDR2 SVGAGI. The CDR3 runs to 15 residues. V lost 6 bases and J lost 2; bases outside the gene matches: 7. CDR3 bases: TGTGCCAGCAGACTACCGGGACAGGGAAACTATGGCTACACCTTC. Translating gives CASRLPGQGNYGYTF.

This clone has just a few counts. The chain carries TRBV4-2 and TRBJ2-1; D is perhaps TRBD1 (6 bases). The germline V gene has CDR1 LGHNA and CDR2 YNFKEQ. CDR3 length equals 15 residues. V was trimmed by 3 bases and J by 4 bases, leaving 13 bases between them. The CDR3 region is CASSQPGHSYNEQFF. The CDR3 DNA reads TGTGCCAGCAGCCAGCCGGGACACTCATACAATGAGCAGTTCTTC.